Below are 11 T cell receptor beta chains sequenced from a single sample in a study of T cell responses to AZD1222 COVID-19 vaccine. The protocol was immunoSEQ multiplex PCR, while the TCRdb copy is restricted to in-frame clones and leaves out a portion. The sample has about 110,000 clones; about 95% are singletons. The specimen was peripheral blood, collected 28 days after the second AZD1222 dose. These receptors were obtained from an adult who received the AZD1222 COVID-19 vaccine.

The chain uses TRBV7-9 and TRBJ2-2; no reliable D call. This CDR3 spans 15 amino acids. The germline V and J ends were trimmed by 0 bases and 0 bases, with 5 bases remaining between them. Germline CDR1 is SEHNR and CDR2 is FQNEAQ (reference sequence). Written as DNA, the CDR3 is TGTGCCAGCAGCTTAGCGCCGACGAACACCGGGGAGCTGTTTTTT. It specifies CASSLAPTNTGELFF.

In this sample, this clone turned up a few times. The rearrangement uses TRBV10-1 and TRBJ1-5; perhaps TRBD1 as D (5 bases). V was clipped by 3 bases and J by 4 bases, with 10 bases between them. The CDR3 runs to 14 residues. Germline assignment: CDR1 WNHNN and CDR2 SYGVQD (reference sequence). The CDR3 region has the DNA TGCGCCAGCAGTGATGGGACCGCAAATCAGCCCCAGCATTTT. It codes for CASSDGTANQPQHF.

The rearrangement links TRBV11-2 to TRBJ1-6; tentative D call: TRBD1 (5 bases). In germline, CDR1 is SGHAT, CDR2 FQNNGV. Trimming removed 5 bases from V and 13 bases from J, with 24 bases in between. The CDR3 contains 16 residues. The CDR3 bases are TGTGCCAGCAGCCCAGTAGCCACGACAGCTAAGATGCCCCTCCACTTT. Protein: CASSPVATTAKMPLHF.

The chain has TRBV6-4 and TRBJ2-3, with D possibly TRBD1 on 6 matching bases. CDR1 and CDR2 (germline): MRHNA, SNTAGT. Trimming cost V 0 bases and J 3 bases, with 7 bases left between them. CDR3 size: 14 residues. In DNA, the CDR3 is TGTGCCAGCAGTGACTCTCAGGGGACAGATACGCAGTATTTT. Its protein product is CASSDSQGTDTQYF.

The chain employs TRBV6-1 and TRBJ1-5; D not certain. This CDR3 has 15 amino acids. V lost 3 bases, J lost 3 bases, and 12 bases lay in between. CDR1 and CDR2 from the germline V gene are MNHNS and SASEGT. The DNA for the CDR3 is TGTGCCAGCAGTGACGGCCAGAAGAACAATCAGCCCCAGCATTTT. Encoded protein: CASSDGQKNNQPQHF.

This clone showed up just once. The chain combines TRBV5-4 with TRBJ2-7, with D uncertain. The CDR3 totals 18 residues. Looked up from germline, CDR1 is SGHNT and CDR2 is YYREEE (reference sequence). The V end was cut by 1 base, the J end by 0 bases, with 20 bases between. Here the CDR3 DNA reads TGTGCCAGCAGCTTGTTATCTAGGCACAGCCGCAGCTCCTACGAGCAGTACTTC. It specifies CASSLLSRHSRSSYEQYF.

This chain connects TRBV5-1 to TRBJ1-1; D remains ambiguous. V was cut by 2 bases and J by 1 base, with 15 bases left in between. This CDR3 region has 16 residues. CDR1 is SGHRS, CDR2 YFSETQ, per germline. The CDR3 sequence: CASSFSMLFSNTEAFF. As DNA, the CDR3 is TGCGCCAGCAGCTTTTCGATGTTATTTTCGAACACTGAAGCTTTCTTT.

This chain joins TRBV7-9 and TRBJ1-5; D is unresolved. CDR1 is SEHNR, CDR2 FQNEAQ, per germline (reference sequence). Trimming removed 1 base from V and 0 bases from J, with 4 bases in between. CDR3 length: 14 residues. The CDR3 loop is CASSLEVSNQPQHF. CDR3 nucleotide sequence: TGTGCCAGCAGCTTAGAAGTTAGCAATCAGCCCCAGCATTTT. The full variable domain, completed using reference TRBV7-9 and TRBJ1-5, is DTGVSQNPRHKITKRGQNVTFRCDPISEHNRLYWYRQTLGQGPEFLTYFQNEAQLEKSRLLSDRFSAERPKGSFSTLEIQRTEQGDSAMYLCASSLEVSNQPQHFGDGTRLSIL.

This clone showed up just once. The chain recombines TRBV6-5 with TRBJ2-7; 7 positions agree with TRBD2. Germline CDR1 MNHEY, CDR2 SVGAGI. The CDR3 extends over 15 amino acids. V trimming: 2 bases; J trimming: 3 bases; junction bases outside the gene matches: 7. The CDR3 region is CASSYEREPYYEQYF. CDR3 nucleotide sequence: TGTGCCAGCAGTTACGAGCGGGAACCCTACTACGAGCAGTACTTC.

The V gene is TRBV6-6, the J gene TRBJ2-4, with D possibly called TRBD1 or TRBD2 (6 bases each). Trimming removed 6 bases at V and 6 bases at J, with 12 bases between. There are 13 residues in the CDR3. Germline values: CDR1 MNHNY, CDR2 SVGAGI (reference sequence). The CDR3 DNA reads as TGTGCCAGCAGGGATGGAGGGGGAAACATTCAGTACTTC. Protein product: CASRDGGGNIQYF.

The gene calls are TRBV29-1 and TRBJ2-7, with D perhaps TRBD1 (6 bases). CDR3 length: 13 amino acids. The V end was cut by 7 bases, the J end by 1 base, with 14 bases between. The V gene's germline CDR1 is SQVTM and CDR2 ANQGSEA. The CDR3 nucleotides read TGCAGCGCCAGAACCCAGGGGTCCTACGAGCAGTACTTC. Translation: CSARTQGSYEQYF.